The 18 T cell receptor beta chains presented below share a single source sample, sequenced in a study of blood T cells in healthy people across ages. A sample-barcoded 5' primer and a J-beta primer mix were used in a second PCR of about 7 to 12 cycles. TCRdb passed the 5' RACE reads through MiXCR, listing each CDR3 protein once. This table has 1.5 million to 2 million distinct CDR3 sequences, approximately 40% appearing once. The sample was blood. Source of these receptors: a human donor in good health.

Points on this clonotype: Since a much larger clone is just one base distant, this may be a read error. The chain combines TRBV7-2 with TRBJ2-5, with D uncertain. TRBJ2-7 matches the DNA end more closely, so the J call is doubtful. Germline CDR1 SGHTA, CDR2 FQGNSA. There are 12 residues in the CDR3. The DNA of the CDR3 is TGTGCCAGCAGCTTAGCGTACCACGAGCAGTACTTC. It specifies CASSLAYHEQYF.

This clonotype has just one count. The chain links TRBV29-1 to TRBJ2-1, with D tentatively TRBD1 (6 bases). The CDR3 is made up of 15 amino acids. Trimming took off 3 bases at V and 3 bases at J, with 15 bases between the two ends. In germline, CDR1 is SQVTM, CDR2 ANQGSEA. The CDR3 here is CSVDYGGALYNEQFF. CDR3 DNA sequence: TGCAGCGTTGATTATGGGGGCGCTCTCTACAATGAGCAGTTCTTC.

This clonotype came up many times. The chain recombines TRBV21-1 with TRBJ2-7. TRBV21-1 is termed a pseudogene. This CDR3 comprises 14 residues. The CDR3 is CASSKVDSSYEQYF. CDR3 sequence (DNA): TGTGCCAGCAGCAAAGTAGACAGCTCCTACGAGCAGTACTTC.

The gene calls are TRBV19 and TRBJ1-4, with D uncertain. Germline V CDR1 and CDR2: LNHDA, SQIVND (reference sequence). V lost 6 bases and J 6 bases, leaving 8 bases between the germline ends. The CDR3 totals 12 residues. DNA for the CDR3: TGTGCCAGTAGATGGTGGGATGAAAAACTGTTTTTT. Amino acids: CASRWWDEKLFF.

This chain connects TRBV7-3 to TRBJ1-2; D not certain. With 2 bases removed from V and 2 bases from J, the gap between germline ends came to 12 bases. The CDR3 sequence is 15 residues long. Per the germline V gene, CDR1 is SGHTA and CDR2 is FQGTGA. The CDR3 here is CASSLSGGENYGYTF. The CDR3 DNA sequence: TGTGCCAGCAGCTTATCCGGCGGCGAGAACTATGGCTACACCTTC. Variable domain in full (rest from reference TRBV7-3 and TRBJ1-2): GAGVSQTPSNKVTEKGKYVELRCDPISGHTALYWYRQSLGQGPEFLIYFQGTGAADDSGLPNDRFFAVRPEGSVSTLKIQRTERGDSAVYLCASSLSGGENYGYTFGSGTRLTVV.

The chain employs TRBV11-2 and TRBJ2-1, with 7 bases lining up with TRBD1. The length of the CDR3 is 14 residues. With V trimmed by 1 base and J by 9 bases, 6 bases remained unmatched. Germline assignment: CDR1 SGHAT and CDR2 FQNNGV. The CDR3 loop is CASSLGGQEAEQFF. As DNA, the CDR3 is TGTGCCAGCAGCTTAGGTGGACAGGAGGCTGAGCAGTTCTTC.

This clonotype turned up a few times. The rearrangement joins TRBV12-3 or TRBV12-4 to TRBJ2-4; maybe TRBD2 (6 bases). The J call may be mistaken, given a closer DNA end match to TRBJ2-7. The CDR3 loop spans 14 amino acids. The CDR3 region is CASSPPGLLYEQYF. The CDR3 bases are TGTGCCAGCAGCCCTCCGGGACTTCTCTACGAGCAGTACTTC.

The V gene is TRBV4-3, the J gene TRBJ1-4; 10 bases line up with TRBD1. Germline V CDR1 and CDR2: LGHNA, YSLEER. This CDR3 is built from 15 residues. V lost 2 bases and J lost 9; bases outside the gene matches: 6. CDR3 protein: CASSQWGTGEKKLFF. Here the CDR3 DNA reads TGCGCCAGCAGCCAATGGGGGACAGGGGAGAAAAAACTGTTTTTT.

This clonotype was seen a handful of times. The J gene is TRBJ1-3, the V gene TRBV7-9; D is possibly TRBD1 (5 bases). Between the trimmed V and J ends, which lost 6 bases and 3 bases, there was a span of 12 bases. Looked up from germline, CDR1 is SEHNR and CDR2 is FQNEAQ (reference sequence). The CDR3 extends over 14 amino acids. This CDR3 reads CASSSGGIGNTIYF. CDR3 coding DNA: TGTGCCAGCAGTTCCGGGGGGATTGGAAACACCATATATTTT.

The CDR3 is CSVGLRQVRETQYF. The CDR3 bases are TGCAGCGTTGGCCTTCGGCAGGTTAGGGAGACCCAGTACTTC. The chain combines TRBV29-1 with TRBJ2-4; no clear D gene. The J call may be in error: the DNA end matches TRBJ2-5 better. Germline values: CDR1 SQVTM, CDR2 ANQGSEA. This CDR3 comprises 14 residues.

The CDR3 nucleotides read TGTGCCAGCAGCTGGGGGACTAGCGGGATACAAGAGACCCAGTACTTC. Translating gives CASSWGTSGIQETQYF. The chain is built from TRBV11-2 and TRBJ2-5; 13 bases match TRBD2. CDR1 is SGHAT and CDR2 is FQNNGV in the germline V gene. The junction had 4 bases not matched to a gene; V was cut back by 4 bases and J by 2 bases. This CDR3 region has 16 residues.

The CDR3 coding sequence is TGTGCCAGCAGCCAAGATACGGGAACGGACGGCTACACCTTC. Translated: CASSQDTGTDGYTF. This rearrangement joins TRBV4-2 to TRBJ1-2; no definite D call. The germline V and J ends were trimmed by 0 bases and 8 bases, with 13 bases remaining between them. Per germline, CDR1 LGHNA and CDR2 YNFKEQ. The CDR3 runs 14 residues.

There are a few counts of this clonotype. This rearrangement joins TRBV28 to TRBJ1-6; TRBD1 is a possible D gene (5 bases). Trimming took 6 bases from V and 0 from J, leaving 18 bases between them. This CDR3 has 18 amino acids. Germline V lookup: CDR1 MDHEN, CDR2 SYDVKM. In DNA, the CDR3 is TGTGCCAGCAGACCTCTAATTAGCGGGGCCTCCTATAATTCACCCCTCCACTTT. Encoded protein: CASRPLISGASYNSPLHF. The full variable domain, with the rest looked up from reference TRBV28 and TRBJ1-6, is DVKVTQSSRYLVKRTGEKVFLECVQDMDHENMFWYRQDPGLGLRLIYFSYDVKMKEKGDIPEGYSVSREKKERFSLILESASTNQTSMYLCASRPLISGASYNSPLHFGNGTRLTVT.

CDR3 region: CASSQVQGEEQYF. As DNA, the CDR3 is TGCGCCAGCAGCCAAGTACAGGGCGAAGAGCAGTACTTC. J is TRBJ2-7 and V is TRBV4-1, with TRBD1 as a possible D gene (6 bases). Trimming pared 1 base from V and 7 bases from J, leaving 11 bases between. The CDR3 spans 13 residues. Germline values: CDR1 MGHRA, CDR2 YSYEKL.

The sample holds one count of this clonotype. Here the CDR3 DNA reads TGTGCCAGCCTTAAGGGTCGGGGAGCTGAAGCTTTCTTT. This codes for CASLKGRGAEAFF. V gene TRBV12-3 or TRBV12-4 combines with J gene TRBJ1-1; D remains unclear. The length of the CDR3 is 13 residues. V was shortened by 8 bases and J by 6 bases, with 16 bases between the two germline ends.

The J gene is TRBJ1-5, the V gene TRBV5-5; D uncertain. With 1 base removed from V and 6 bases from J, the gap between germline ends came to 17 bases. The CDR3 totals 16 residues. CDR1 and CDR2 from the germline V gene are SGHKS and YYEKEE (reference sequence). The CDR3 spells CASSLTRTDRGQPQHF. CDR3 in DNA: TGTGCCAGCAGCTTGACGCGTACGGATCGAGGTCAGCCCCAGCATTTT.

The chain links TRBV3-1 to TRBJ2-4; 8 bases map to TRBD2. The DNA end lines up better with TRBJ2-7; the J call may be wrong. There are 13 residues in the CDR3. The germline gives CDR1 LGHDT, CDR2 YNNKEL (reference sequence). The CDR3 DNA sequence: TGTGCCAGCAGGGGTAGCGGGGCCTACGAGCAGTACTTC. This encodes CASRGSGAYEQYF.

V gene TRBV14 combines with J gene TRBJ1-6; no reliable D call. Germline V gene lookup returns CDR1 SGHDN and CDR2 FVKESK. The CDR3 runs 15 residues. With 3 bases removed from V and 9 bases from J, the gap between germline ends came to 15 bases. The CDR3: CASSQIQDGVSPLHF. The DNA of the CDR3 is TGTGCCAGCAGCCAGATCCAAGATGGGGTTTCACCCCTCCACTTT. Looking up the rest from reference TRBV14 and TRBJ1-6 gives the full variable domain: EAGVTQFPSHSVIEKGQTVTLRCDPISGHDNLYWYRRVMGKEIKFLLHFVKESKQDESGMPNNRFLAERTGGTYSTLKVQPAELEDSGVYFCASSQIQDGVSPLHFGNGTRLTVT.